The 2 T cell receptor beta chains given below trace back to one sample, sequenced in a study of T-cell reconstitution after alpha-beta-depleted transplantation in children. The TCRbeta library was prepared with unique molecular identifiers. TCRdb used MiXCR to reprocess the PCR reads, holding one entry per CDR3 protein. This sample yields roughly 250,000 distinct CDR3 sequences, of which around 7.5% are seen a single time; approximately 6% belongs to the top ten. Sample: PBMCs, mostly from graft donor cells, taken 180 days after TCRalphabeta/CD19-depleted stem cell transplant. These receptors originate from a male patient younger than 18 who had a stem cell transplant for acute lymphoblastic leukemia, so the T cells may come from the graft donor.

Ten or more counts support this clonotype. The rearrangement links TRBV18 to TRBJ2-6; the D gene could be TRBD1 or TRBD2 (5 bases each). The CDR3 is made up of 21 amino acids. Germline assignment: CDR1 KGHSH and CDR2 LQKENI. V lost 0 bases and J lost 0, with 21 bases in between. CDR3 protein: CASSPPIVVGAPFSGANVLTF. The CDR3 DNA follows: TGTGCCAGCTCACCACCCATAGTGGTCGGGGCACCCTTCTCTGGGGCCAACGTCCTGACTTTC. Complete variable domain (other parts from reference TRBV18 and TRBJ2-6): NAGVMQNPRHLVRRRGQEARLRCSPMKGHSHVYWYRQLPEEGLKFMVYLQKENIIDESGMPKERFSAEFPKEGPSILRIQQVVRGDSAAYFCASSPPIVVGAPFSGANVLTFGAGSRLTVL.

This clonotype was detected ten times or more. This chain joins TRBV27 and TRBJ2-2, with a tentative D call TRBD2 (6 bases). Germline CDR1 is MNHEY and CDR2 is SMNVEV (reference sequence). V was shortened by 6 bases and J by 5 bases, with 16 bases between the two germline ends. This CDR3 contains 15 residues. CDR3 coding DNA: TGTGCCAGCAGCCCTTGGGAGGTTGGGACCGGGGAGCTGTTTTTT. Translated, it gives CASSPWEVGTGELFF.